The clone carrying this TCR beta chain has only a few counts. The data originate from a study of T-cell reconstitution after alpha-beta-depleted transplantation in children. Unmatched junction bases numbered 4, after V lost 0 bases and J lost 0 bases. The germline V gene encodes CDR1 KGHSH and CDR2 LQKENI. The length of the CDR3 is 16 residues. Construction of the TCRbeta library involved unique molecular identifiers. TCRdb used MiXCR to reprocess the PCR reads, holding one entry per CDR3 protein. The table lists roughly 300,000 distinct CDR3 sequences, about a tenth of them singletons. The source of this sequence is a human donor who donated a stem cell graft to a child with SCID. The sequencing here drew on PBMCs from the stem cell graft donor, taken from the stem cell graft. The gene calls are TRBV18 and TRBJ2-5, with 7 bases lining up with TRBD2. The CDR3 DNA reads TGTGCCAGCTCACCACCCGAGCGGGGCCACCAAGAGACCCAGTACTTC. It specifies CASSPPERGHQETQYF.